This is a list of T cell receptor beta chains from one sample in a study of PD-L1 blockade in urothelial cancer. Here immunoSEQ multiplex PCR was the method, and the copy in TCRdb shows in-frame clones only, minus some. This sample has about 37,000 clones, with 84% found just once. Sequencing used PBMCs, obtained around atezolizumab (anti-PD-L1) treatment. The receptors derive from a man aged 55-75 years with urothelial cancer. The CDR3 runs from the conserved cysteine through the conserved F or W. D genes are given only for firm matches. Rows give clone size only sometimes, using once, few, many, or a class for an expanded clone.

d_call | j_call | clone_size | v_call | cdr3_aa | cdr3_nt
NA | TRBJ1-2 | few | TRBV6-5 | CASKRTDSYGYTF | TGTGCCAGCAAACGGACAGATTCCTATGGCTACACCTTC
NA | TRBJ2-1 | NA | TRBV2 | CASSDPGYEQLF | TGTGCCAGCAGTGATCCCGGGTATGAGCAGCTCTTC
TRBD2 | TRBJ2-1 | few | TRBV5-5 | CASSVGTSGRASYNEQFF | TGTGCCAGCAGCGTAGGGACTAGCGGGAGGGCCTCCTACAATGAGCAGTTCTTC
NA | TRBJ1-4 | NA | TRBV27 | CASSPRGDPEELFF | TGTGCCAGCAGCCCTCGGGGAGATCCCGAGGAACTGTTTTTT
NA | TRBJ1-2 | NA | TRBV18 | CASSPPIGPERSGYTF | TGTGCCAGCTCACCACCGATAGGACCGGAGCGGTCTGGCTACACCTTC
NA | TRBJ2-1 | NA | TRBV18 | CASSRNPIEGEQFF | TGTGCCAGCTCACGCAATCCAATTGAGGGTGAGCAGTTCTTC
NA | TRBJ1-1 | NA | TRBV6-5 | CAASIGGNTEAFF | TGTGCCGCCAGCATAGGGGGGAACACTGAAGCTTTCTTT
NA | TRBJ2-7 | NA | TRBV30 | CAWSGVTYEQYF | TGTGCCTGGAGCGGGGTGACCTACGAGCAGTACTTC
NA | TRBJ1-5 | NA | TRBV7-9 | CASSVTGGQEPQHF | TGTGCCAGCAGCGTAACGGGGGGGCAGGAGCCCCAGCATTTT
TRBD2 | TRBJ2-7 | NA | TRBV4-3 | CASSLSGLAGGYEQYF | TGCGCCAGCAGTCTCTCGGGACTAGCGGGAGGGTACGAGCAGTACTTC
NA | TRBJ2-5 | NA | TRBV18 | CASAPGYQETQYF | TGTGCCAGCGCTCCGGGGTACCAAGAGACCCAGTACTTC
TRBD1 | TRBJ2-7 | NA | TRBV30 | CAWSVRWGRGRRTSYEQYF | TGTGCCTGGAGTGTACGCTGGGGCAGGGGGCGCAGAACTTCCTACGAGCAGTACTTC
NA | TRBJ2-7 | NA | TRBV4-1 | CASSQALSSGYEQYF | TGCGCCAGCAGCCAAGCCCTAAGTAGCGGCTACGAGCAGTACTTC
TRBD1 | TRBJ1-1 | NA | TRBV5-1 | CASSPDRSNTEAFF | TGCGCCAGCAGCCCGGACAGGTCGAACACTGAAGCTTTCTTT
TRBD1 | TRBJ1-2 | NA | TRBV29-1 | CSEKRQGPGYTF | TGCAGCGAAAAACGACAGGGGCCCGGCTACACCTTC
TRBD2 | TRBJ2-1 | NA | TRBV11-2 | CASSLELGLAGGNEQFF | TGTGCCAGCAGCTTAGAATTGGGGCTAGCGGGAGGTAATGAGCAGTTCTTC
NA | TRBJ1-2 | few | TRBV16 | CASSQDWGPHGYTF | TGTGCCAGCAGCCAAGATTGGGGGCCCCATGGCTACACCTTC